This TCR beta chain appears in the sequencing data of a study of identical twins. This clonotype was counted ten times or more. Template switching added a universal primer site, and cDNA bore unique molecular identifiers. One entry per CDR3 protein, called by TCRdb with MiXCR from the 5' RACE reads. The sample carries more than 1.5 million distinct CDR3 sequences, roughly a third recorded once. CDR1 and CDR2 (germline): LGHDT, YNNKEL (reference sequence). V was clipped by 3 bases and J by 2 bases; unmatched bases: 10. The CDR3 runs to 16 residues. The sequenced sample consisted of cord blood. This chain connects TRBV3-1 to TRBJ2-7, with TRBD2 matching 7 bases. This receptor was identified in a newborn girl in good health. CDR3 loop: CASSHRGGNLPYEQYF. CDR3 nucleotide sequence: TGTGCCAGCAGCCATCGGGGAGGGAACCTGCCCTACGAGCAGTACTTC.